This T cell receptor beta chain was observed in a study of cytomegalovirus exposure and HLA in healthy donors. Germline loops: CDR1 SEHNR, CDR2 FQNEAQ (reference sequence). The ends lost 6 bases at V and 4 bases at J; junction bases unmatched: 4. The CDR3 extends over 13 amino acids. PCR primers comprised 60 Vbeta and 13 Jbeta primers. The protocol was immunoSEQ multiplex PCR, while the TCRdb copy is restricted to in-frame clones and leaves out a portion. Of fewer than 250,000 clones listed, over 70% are singletons. Material: PBMCs. The clonotype originates from a middle-aged man in good health and CMV-seropositive. The genes are TRBV7-9 and TRBJ2-3, with 7 bases that match TRBD1. This CDR3 reads CASSYTGADTQYF. The DNA for the CDR3 is TGTGCCAGCAGTTACACAGGGGCAGATACGCAGTATTTT.